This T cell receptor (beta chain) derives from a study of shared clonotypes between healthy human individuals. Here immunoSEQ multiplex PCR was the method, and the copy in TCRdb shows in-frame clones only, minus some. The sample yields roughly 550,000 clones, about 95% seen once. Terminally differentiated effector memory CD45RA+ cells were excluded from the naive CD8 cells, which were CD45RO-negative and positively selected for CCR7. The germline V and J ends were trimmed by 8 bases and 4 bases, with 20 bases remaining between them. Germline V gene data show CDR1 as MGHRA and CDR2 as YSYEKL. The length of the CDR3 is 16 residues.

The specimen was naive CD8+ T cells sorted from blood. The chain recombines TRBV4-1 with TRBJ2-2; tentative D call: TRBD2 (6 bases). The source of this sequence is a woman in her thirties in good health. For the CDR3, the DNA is TGCGCCAGCGCCAACGTAGGCGGGATCGGCACCGGGGAGCTGTTTTTT. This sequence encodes CASANVGGIGTGELFF.